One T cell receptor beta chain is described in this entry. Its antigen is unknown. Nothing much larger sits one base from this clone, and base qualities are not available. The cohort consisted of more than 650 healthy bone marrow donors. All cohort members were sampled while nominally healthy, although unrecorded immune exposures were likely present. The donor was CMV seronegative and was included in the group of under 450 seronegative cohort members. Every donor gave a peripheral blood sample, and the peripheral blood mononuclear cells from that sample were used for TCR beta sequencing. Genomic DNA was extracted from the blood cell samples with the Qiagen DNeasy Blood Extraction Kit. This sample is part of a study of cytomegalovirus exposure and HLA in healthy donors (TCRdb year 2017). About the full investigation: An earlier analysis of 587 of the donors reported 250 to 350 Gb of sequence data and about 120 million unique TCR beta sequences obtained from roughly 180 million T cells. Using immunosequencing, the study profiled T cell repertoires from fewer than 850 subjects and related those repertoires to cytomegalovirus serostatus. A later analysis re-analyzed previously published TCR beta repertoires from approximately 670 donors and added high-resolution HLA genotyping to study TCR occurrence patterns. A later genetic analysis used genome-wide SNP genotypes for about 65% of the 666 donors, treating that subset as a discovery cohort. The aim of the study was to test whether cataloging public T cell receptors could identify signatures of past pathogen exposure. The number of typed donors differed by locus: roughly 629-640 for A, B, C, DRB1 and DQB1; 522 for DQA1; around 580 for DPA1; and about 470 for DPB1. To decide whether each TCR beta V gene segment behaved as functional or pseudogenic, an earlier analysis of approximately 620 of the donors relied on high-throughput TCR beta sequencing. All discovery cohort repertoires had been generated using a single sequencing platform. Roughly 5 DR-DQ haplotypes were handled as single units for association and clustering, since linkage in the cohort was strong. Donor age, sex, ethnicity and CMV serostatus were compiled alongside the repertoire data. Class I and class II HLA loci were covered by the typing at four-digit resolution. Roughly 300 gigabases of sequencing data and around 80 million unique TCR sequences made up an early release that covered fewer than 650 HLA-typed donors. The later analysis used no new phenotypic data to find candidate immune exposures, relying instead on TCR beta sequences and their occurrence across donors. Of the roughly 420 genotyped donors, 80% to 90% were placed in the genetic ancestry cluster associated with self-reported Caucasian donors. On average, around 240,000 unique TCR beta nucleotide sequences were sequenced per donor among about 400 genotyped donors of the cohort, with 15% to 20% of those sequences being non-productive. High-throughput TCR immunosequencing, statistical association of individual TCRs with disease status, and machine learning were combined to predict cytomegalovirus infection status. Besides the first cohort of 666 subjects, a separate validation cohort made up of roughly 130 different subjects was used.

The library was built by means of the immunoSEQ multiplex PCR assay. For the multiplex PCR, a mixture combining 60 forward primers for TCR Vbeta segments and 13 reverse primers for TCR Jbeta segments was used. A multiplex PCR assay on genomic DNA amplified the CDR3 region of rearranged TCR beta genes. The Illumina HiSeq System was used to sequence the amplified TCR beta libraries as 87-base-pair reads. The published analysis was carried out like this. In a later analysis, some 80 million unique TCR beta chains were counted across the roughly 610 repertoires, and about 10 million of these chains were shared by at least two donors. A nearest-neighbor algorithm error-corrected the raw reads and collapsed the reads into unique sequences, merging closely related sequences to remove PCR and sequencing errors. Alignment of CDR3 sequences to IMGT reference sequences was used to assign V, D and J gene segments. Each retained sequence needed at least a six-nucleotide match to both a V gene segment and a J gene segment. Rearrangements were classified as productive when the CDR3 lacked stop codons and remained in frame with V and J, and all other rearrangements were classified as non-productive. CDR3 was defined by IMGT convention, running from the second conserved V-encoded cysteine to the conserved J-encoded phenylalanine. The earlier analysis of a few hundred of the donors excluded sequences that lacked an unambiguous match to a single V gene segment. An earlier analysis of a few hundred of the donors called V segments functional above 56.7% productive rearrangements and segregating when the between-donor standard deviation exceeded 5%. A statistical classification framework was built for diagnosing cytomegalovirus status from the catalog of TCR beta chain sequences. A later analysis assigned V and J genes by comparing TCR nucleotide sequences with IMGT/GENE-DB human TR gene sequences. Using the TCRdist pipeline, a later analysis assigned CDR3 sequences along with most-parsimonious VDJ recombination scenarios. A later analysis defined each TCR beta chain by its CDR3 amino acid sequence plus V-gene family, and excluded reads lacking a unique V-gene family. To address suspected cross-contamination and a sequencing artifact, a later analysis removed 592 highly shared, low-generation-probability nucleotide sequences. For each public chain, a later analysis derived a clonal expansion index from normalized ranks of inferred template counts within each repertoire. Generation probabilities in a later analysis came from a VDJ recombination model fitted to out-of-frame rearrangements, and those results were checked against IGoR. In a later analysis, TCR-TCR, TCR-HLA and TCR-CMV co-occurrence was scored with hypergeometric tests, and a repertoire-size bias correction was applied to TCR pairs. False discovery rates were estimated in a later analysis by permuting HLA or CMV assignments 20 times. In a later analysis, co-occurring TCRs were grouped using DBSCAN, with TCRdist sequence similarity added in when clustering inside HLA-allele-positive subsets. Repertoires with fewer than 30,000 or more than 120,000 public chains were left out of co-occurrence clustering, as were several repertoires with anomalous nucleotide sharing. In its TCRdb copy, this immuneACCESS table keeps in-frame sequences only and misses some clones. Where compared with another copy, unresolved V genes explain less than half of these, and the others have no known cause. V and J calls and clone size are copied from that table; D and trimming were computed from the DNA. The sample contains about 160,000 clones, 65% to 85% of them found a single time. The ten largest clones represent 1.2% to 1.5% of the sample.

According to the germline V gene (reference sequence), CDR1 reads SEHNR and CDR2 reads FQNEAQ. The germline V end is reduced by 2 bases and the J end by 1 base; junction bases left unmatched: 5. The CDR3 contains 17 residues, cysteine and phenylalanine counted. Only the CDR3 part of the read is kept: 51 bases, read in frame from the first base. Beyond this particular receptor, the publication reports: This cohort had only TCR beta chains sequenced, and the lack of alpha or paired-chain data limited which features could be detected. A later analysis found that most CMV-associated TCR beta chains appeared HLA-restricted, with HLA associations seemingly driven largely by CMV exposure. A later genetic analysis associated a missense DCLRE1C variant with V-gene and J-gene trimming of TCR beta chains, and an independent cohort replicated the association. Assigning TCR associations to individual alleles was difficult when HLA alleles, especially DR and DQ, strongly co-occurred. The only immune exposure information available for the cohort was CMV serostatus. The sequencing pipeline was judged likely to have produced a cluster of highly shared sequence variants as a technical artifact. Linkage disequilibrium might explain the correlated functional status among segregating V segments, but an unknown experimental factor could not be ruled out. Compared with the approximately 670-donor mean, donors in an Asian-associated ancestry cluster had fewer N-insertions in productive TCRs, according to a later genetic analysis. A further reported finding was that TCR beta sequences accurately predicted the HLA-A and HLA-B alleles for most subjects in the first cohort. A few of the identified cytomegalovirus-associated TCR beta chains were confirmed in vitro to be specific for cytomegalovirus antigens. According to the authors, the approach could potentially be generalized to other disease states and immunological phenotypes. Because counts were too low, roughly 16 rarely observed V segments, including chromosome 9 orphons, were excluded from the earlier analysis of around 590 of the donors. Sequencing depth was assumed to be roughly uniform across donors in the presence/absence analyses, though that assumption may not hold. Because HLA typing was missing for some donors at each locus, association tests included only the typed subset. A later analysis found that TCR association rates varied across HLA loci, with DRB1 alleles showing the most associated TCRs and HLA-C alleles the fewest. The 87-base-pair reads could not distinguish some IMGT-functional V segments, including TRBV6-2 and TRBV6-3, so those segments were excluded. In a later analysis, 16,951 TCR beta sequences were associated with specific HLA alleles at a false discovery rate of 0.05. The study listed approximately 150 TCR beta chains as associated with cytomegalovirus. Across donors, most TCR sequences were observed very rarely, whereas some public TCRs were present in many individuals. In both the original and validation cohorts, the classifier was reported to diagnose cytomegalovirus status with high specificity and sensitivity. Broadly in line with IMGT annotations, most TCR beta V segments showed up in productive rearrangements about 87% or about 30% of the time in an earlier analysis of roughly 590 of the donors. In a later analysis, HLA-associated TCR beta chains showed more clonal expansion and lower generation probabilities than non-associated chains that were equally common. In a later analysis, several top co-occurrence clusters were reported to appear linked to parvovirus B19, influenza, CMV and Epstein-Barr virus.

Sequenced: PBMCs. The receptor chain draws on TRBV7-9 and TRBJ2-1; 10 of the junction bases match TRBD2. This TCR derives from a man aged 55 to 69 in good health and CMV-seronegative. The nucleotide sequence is TGTGCCAGCAGCTTATCCCTAGCGGGAGTGTCCTACAATGAGCAGTTCTTC. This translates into CASSLSLAGVSYNEQFF.